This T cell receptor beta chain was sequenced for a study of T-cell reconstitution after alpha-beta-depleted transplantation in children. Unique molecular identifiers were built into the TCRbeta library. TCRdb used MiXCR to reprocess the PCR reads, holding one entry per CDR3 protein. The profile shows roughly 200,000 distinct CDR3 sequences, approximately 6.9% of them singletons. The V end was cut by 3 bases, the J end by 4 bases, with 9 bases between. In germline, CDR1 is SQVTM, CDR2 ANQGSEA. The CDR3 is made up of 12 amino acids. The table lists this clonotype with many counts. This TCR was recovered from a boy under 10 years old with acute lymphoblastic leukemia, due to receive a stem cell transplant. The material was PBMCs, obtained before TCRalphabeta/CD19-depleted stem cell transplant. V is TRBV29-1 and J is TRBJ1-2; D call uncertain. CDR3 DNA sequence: TGCAGCGTTGAGGGGAAGATCTATGGCTACACCTTC. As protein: CSVEGKIYGYTF.